What follows is one T cell receptor beta chain and its context. No antigen is known for it. This sample was included in a study of Tregs in tolerant kidney transplant recipients. The study's findings and limits: Tregs expanded with activated donor B cells seemed most donor-specific. The small number of patients limits these findings pending further validation.

The protocol was immunoSEQ multiplex PCR, while the TCRdb copy is restricted to in-frame clones and leaves out a portion. The data show 110,000 or so clones, 85% to 95% seen once. V gave up 4 bases and J gave up 7 bases, with 17 bases separating them. Germline V CDR1 and CDR2: SNHLY, FYNNEI. There are 15 residues in the CDR3. Sequenced input: CD4+ T cells from blood. V is TRBV2 and J is TRBJ1-5, with a possible D match to TRBD1 (5 bases). The TCR originated in a human donor in good health. CDR3 in DNA: TGTGCCAGCAGTGGTCGAAGTCAGGGAGACCAGCCCCAGCATTTT. This encodes CASSGRSQGDQPQHF.